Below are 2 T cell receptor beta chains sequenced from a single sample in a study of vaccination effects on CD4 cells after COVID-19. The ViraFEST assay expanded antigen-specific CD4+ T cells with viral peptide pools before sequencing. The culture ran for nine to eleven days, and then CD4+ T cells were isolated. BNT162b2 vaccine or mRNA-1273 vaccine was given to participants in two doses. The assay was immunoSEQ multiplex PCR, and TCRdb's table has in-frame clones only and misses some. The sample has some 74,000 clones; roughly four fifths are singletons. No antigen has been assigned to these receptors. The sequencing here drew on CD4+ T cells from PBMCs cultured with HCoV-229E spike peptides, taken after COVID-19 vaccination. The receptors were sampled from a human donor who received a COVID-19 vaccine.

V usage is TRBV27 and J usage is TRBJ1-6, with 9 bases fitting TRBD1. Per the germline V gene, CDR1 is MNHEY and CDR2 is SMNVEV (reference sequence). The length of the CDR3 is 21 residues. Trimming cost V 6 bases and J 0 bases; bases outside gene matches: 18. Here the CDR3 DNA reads TGTGCCAGCAGCATTCGGCCTAGGGGGACAGGGTGGAGCTCCTATAATTCACCCCTCCACTTT. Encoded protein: CASSIRPRGTGWSSYNSPLHF.

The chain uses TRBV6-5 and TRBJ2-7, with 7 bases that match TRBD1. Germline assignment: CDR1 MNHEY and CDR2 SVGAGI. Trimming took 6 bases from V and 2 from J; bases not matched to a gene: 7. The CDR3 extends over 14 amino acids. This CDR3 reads CASRTNRGTYEQYV. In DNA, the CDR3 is TGTGCCAGCAGGACTAACAGGGGAACCTACGAGCAGTACGTC.